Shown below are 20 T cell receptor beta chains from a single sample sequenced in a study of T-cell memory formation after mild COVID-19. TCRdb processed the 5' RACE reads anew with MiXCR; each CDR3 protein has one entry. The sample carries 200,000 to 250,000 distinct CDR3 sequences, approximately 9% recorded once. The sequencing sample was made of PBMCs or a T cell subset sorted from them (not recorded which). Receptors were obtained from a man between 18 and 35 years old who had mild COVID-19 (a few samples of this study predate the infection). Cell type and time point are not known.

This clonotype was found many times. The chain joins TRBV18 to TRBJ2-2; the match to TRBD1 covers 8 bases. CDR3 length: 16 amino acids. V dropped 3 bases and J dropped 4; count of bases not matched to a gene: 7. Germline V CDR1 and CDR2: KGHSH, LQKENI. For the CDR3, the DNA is TGTGCCAGCTCACCTCCGGGACAGGCCGTCACCGGGGAGCTGTTTTTT. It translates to CASSPPGQAVTGELFF.

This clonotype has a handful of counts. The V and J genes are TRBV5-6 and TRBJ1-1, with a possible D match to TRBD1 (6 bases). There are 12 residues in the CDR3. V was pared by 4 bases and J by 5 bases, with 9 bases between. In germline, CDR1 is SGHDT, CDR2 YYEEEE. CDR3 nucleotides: TGTGCCAGCAGCCGGACAGTTACTGAAGCTTTCTTT. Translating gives CASSRTVTEAFF.

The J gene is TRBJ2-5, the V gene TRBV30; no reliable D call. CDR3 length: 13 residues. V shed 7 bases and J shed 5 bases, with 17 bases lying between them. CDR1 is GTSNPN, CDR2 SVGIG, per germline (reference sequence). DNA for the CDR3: TGTGCCTTACGTTTTCACGGGCGGGAGACCCAGTACTTC. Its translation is CALRFHGRETQYF. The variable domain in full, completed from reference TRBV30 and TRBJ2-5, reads SQTIHQWPATLVQPVGSPLSLECTVEGTSNPNLYWYRQAAGRGLQLLFYSVGIGQISSEVPQNLSASRPQDRQFILSSKKLLLSDSGFYLCALRFHGRETQYFGPGTRLLVL.

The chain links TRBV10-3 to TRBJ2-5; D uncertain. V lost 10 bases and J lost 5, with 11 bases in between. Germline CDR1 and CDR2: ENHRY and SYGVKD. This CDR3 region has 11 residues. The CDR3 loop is CATSYRETQYF. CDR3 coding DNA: TGTGCCACCTCTTATCGGGAGACCCAGTACTTC.

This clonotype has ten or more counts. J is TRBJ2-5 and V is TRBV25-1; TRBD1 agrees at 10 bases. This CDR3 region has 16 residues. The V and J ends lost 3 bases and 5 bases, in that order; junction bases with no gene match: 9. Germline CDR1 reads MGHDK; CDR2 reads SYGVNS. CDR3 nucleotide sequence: TGTGCCAGCAGTGATCTAACCGGGACAGGGGTCGAGACCCAGTACTTC. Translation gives CASSDLTGTGVETQYF.

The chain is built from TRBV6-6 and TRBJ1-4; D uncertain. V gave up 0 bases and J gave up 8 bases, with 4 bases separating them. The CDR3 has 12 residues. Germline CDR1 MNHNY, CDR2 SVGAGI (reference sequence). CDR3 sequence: CASSYSREKLFF. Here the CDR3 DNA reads TGTGCCAGCAGTTACTCGAGAGAAAAACTGTTTTTT.

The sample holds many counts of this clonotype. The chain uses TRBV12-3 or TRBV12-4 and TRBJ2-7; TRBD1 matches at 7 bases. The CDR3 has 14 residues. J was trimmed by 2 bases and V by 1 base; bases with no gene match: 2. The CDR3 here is CASSLGDRAYEQYF. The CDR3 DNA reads TGTGCCAGCAGTTTAGGGGACAGAGCCTACGAGCAGTACTTC.

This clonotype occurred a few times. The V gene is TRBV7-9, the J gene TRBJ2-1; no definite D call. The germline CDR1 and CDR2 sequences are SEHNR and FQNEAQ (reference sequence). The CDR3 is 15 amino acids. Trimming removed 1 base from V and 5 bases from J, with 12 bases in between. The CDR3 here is CASSLVLMFDNEQFF. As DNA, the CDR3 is TGTGCCAGCAGCTTAGTTCTTATGTTCGACAATGAGCAGTTCTTC.

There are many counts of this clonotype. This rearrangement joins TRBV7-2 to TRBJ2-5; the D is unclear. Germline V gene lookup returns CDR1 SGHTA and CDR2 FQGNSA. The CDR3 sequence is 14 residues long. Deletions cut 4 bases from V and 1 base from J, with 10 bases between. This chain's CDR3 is CASSSRTGQETQYF. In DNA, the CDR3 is TGTGCCAGCAGCTCCAGGACGGGCCAAGAGACCCAGTACTTC.

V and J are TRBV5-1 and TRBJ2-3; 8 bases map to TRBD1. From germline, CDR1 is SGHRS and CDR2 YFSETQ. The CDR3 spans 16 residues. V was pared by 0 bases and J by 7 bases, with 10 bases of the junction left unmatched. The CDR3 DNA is TGCGCCAGCAGCTTGGGGCAGGGGGCGTCAGCGAATACGCAGTATTTT. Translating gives CASSLGQGASANTQYF.

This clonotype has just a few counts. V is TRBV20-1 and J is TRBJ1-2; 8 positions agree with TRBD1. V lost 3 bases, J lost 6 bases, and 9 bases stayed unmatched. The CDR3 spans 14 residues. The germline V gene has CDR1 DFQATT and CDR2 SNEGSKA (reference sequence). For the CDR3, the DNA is TGCAGTGCTAGGGGGACAGGATTAGATAATGGCTACACCTTC. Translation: CSARGTGLDNGYTF.

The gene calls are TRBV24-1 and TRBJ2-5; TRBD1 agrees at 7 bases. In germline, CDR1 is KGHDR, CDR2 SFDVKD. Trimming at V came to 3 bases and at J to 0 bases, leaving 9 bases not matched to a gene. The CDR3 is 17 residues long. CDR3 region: CATSDAPPTGDQETQYF. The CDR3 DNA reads TGTGCCACCAGTGATGCCCCCCCTACAGGGGACCAAGAGACCCAGTACTTC.

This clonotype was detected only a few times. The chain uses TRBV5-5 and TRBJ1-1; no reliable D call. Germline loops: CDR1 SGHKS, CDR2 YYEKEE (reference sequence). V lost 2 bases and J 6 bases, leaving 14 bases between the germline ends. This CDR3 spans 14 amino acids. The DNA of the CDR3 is TGTGCCAGCAGCTTTGGGGTGGTTACATCTGAAGCTTTCTTT. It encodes CASSFGVVTSEAFF.

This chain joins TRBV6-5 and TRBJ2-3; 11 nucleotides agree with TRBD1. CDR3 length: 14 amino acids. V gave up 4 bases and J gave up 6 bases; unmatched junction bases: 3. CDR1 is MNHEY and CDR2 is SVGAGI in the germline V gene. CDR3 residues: CASSWDRGTDTQYF. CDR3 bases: TGTGCCAGCAGTTGGGACAGGGGGACGGATACGCAGTATTTT.

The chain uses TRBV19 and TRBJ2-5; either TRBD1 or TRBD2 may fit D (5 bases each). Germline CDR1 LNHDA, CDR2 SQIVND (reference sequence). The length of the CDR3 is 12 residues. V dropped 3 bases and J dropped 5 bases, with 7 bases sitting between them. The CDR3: CASSIWGETQYF. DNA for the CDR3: TGTGCCAGTAGTATCTGGGGGGAGACCCAGTACTTC.

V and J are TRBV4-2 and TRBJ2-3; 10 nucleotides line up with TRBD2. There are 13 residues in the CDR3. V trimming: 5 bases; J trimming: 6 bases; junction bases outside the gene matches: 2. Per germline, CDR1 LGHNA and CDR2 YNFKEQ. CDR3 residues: CASSGTSADTQYF. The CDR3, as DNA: TGTGCCAGCAGCGGGACTAGCGCGGATACGCAGTATTTT.

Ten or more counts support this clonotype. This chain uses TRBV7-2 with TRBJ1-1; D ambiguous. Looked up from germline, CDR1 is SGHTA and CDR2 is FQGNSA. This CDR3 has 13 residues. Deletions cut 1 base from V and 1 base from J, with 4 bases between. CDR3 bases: TGTGCCAGCAGCTTAGATCCGAACACTGAAGCTTTCTTT. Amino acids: CASSLDPNTEAFF.

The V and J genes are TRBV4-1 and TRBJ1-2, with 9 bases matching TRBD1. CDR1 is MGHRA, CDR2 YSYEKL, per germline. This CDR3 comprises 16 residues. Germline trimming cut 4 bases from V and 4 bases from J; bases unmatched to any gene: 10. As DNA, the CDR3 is TGCGCCAGCAGCCTCCGCGGCCGGGGACAGGGCTATGGCTACACCTTC. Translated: CASSLRGRGQGYGYTF.

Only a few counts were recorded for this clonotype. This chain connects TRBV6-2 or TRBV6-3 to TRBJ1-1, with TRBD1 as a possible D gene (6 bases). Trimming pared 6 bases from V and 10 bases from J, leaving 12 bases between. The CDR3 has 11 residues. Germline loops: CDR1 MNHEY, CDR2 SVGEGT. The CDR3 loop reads CASRTGTPAFF. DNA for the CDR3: TGTGCCAGCAGGACCGGGACACCAGCTTTCTTT.

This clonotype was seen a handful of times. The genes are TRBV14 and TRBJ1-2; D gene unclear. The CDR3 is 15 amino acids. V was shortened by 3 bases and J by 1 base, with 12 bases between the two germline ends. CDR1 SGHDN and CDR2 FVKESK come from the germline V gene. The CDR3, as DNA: TGTGCCAGCAGCCATAGAGCGCAGGTTAACTATGGCTACACCTTC. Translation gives CASSHRAQVNYGYTF.